The T cell receptor (beta chain) described here comes from a study of human T cells and chemical hapten exposure. TCRdb re-called the RACE reads through MiXCR, storing one row per CDR3 protein. The sample consists of about 380,000 distinct CDR3 sequences, roughly 4.6% of them appearing once. Time point of the sample: pre-sensitization, week 0. The treatment denotes: therapeutic diphenylcyclopropenone sensitization with weekly scalp DPC. This receptor was taken from a woman between 45 and 65 years old with alopecia areata. Some clones in this sample may be carry-over from other donors' samples. This specimen was whole blood, taken in connection with sensitization to the hapten diphenylcyclopropenone (DPC).

Here the CDR3 DNA reads TGTGCCAGCAGAGTATCCGGGGGCTCCGGCAATCAGCCCCAGCATTTT. Translation gives CASRVSGGSGNQPQHF. V and J are TRBV12-3 or TRBV12-4 and TRBJ1-5, with D tentatively TRBD1 (6 bases). Trimming stripped 6 bases from V and 2 bases from J, with 17 bases between. The CDR3 totals 16 residues.